Listed below are T cell receptor beta chains from one sample, sequenced in a study of T cells after yellow fever vaccination. MiXCR was run by TCRdb on the 5' RACE reads, yielding one entry per CDR3 protein. The repertoire holds 30,000 or so distinct CDR3 sequences, with approximately 4.7% as singletons. The source was CD8+ T cells sorted from PBMCs, collected 5 days after the yellow fever booster vaccination. These receptors came from a man aged 30 to 45 who received the YFV17D yellow fever vaccine. Both conserved end residues are part of each CDR3. The D gene is left open where the match is weak. A row's size may be missing; if present it is once, few, many or a size class.

many | TRBJ2-5 | NA | TRBV5-6 | TGTGCCAGCAGCAGCTACCAAGAGACCCAGTACTTC | CASSSYQETQYF
many | TRBJ2-5 | TRBD2 | TRBV7-9 | TGTGCCAGCAAAGCGGGAGGACCAGTGAATAAAGAGACCCAGTACTTC | CASKAGGPVNKETQYF
many | TRBJ2-7 | NA | TRBV5-1 | TGCGCCAGCACCTGGGGCGGGACGGATTACGAGCAGTACTTC | CASTWGGTDYEQYF
many | TRBJ2-1 | TRBD2 | TRBV19 | TGTGCCAGTAGTAGACTAGCTGCACCCTACAATGAGCAGTTCTTC | CASSRLAAPYNEQFF
many | TRBJ1-6 | NA | TRBV9 | TGTGCCAGCAGCGTAGAGGGGCTTTCACCCCTCCACTTT | CASSVEGLSPLHF
many | TRBJ2-2 | NA | TRBV20-1 | TGCAGTGCTAGAGATATGAACACCGGGGAGCTGTTTTTT | CSARDMNTGELFF
many | TRBJ2-7 | NA | TRBV6-2/TRBV6-3 | TGTGCCAGCAGTCCAGGGGAACTCTACGAGCAGTACTTC | CASSPGELYEQYF
many | TRBJ1-5 | TRBD1 | TRBV12-3/TRBV12-4 | TGTGCCAGCAGTCCCTTCCCACCTGACAGGGATCAGCCCCAGCATTTT | CASSPFPPDRDQPQHF
NA | TRBJ2-1 | TRBD1 | TRBV20-1 | TGCTGTGTTAAGGCCTTCCGGCCGGGACAGGGGATCAGTGAGCAGTTCTTC | CCVKAFRPGQGISEQFF
many | TRBJ2-1 | TRBD2 | TRBV5-6 | TGTGCCAGCAGCCTCTCCCGGGAGGGGGGCAATGAGCAGTTCTTC | CASSLSREGGNEQFF